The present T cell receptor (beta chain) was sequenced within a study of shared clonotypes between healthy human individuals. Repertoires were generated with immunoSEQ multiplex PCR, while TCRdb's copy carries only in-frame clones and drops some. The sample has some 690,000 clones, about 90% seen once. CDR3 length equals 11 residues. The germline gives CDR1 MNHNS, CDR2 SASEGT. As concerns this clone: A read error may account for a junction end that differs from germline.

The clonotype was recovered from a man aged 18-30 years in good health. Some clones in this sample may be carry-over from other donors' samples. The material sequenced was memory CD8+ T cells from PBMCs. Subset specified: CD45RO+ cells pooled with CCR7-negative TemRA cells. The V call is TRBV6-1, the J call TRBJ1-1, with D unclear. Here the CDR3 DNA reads TGTGCCAGCAGTGAAGCTCAAAAGGTGGTTTTT. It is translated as CASSEAQKVVF.